This T cell receptor (beta chain) appears in the sequencing data of a study of shared clonotypes between healthy human individuals. A CD45RA+ naive subset and a CD45RA-negative memory subset were split from CD4+ cells. J was trimmed by 3 bases and V by 2 bases; bases with no gene match: 7. From germline, CDR1 is KGHSH and CDR2 LQKENI. There are 16 residues in the CDR3. Once extracted for a subset, genomic DNA was divided evenly among several immunoSEQ plates. Libraries were prepared by immunoSEQ multiplex PCR; TCRdb keeps only in-frame clonotypes and omits some of them. The data show 2 million to 3 million clones, with 80% to 95% seen just once and roughly 0.36% held by the top ten.

Sequencing was performed on naive CD4+ T cells from PBMCs. Subset indicated: CD45RA+ positively selected. This TCR came from a young man in good health. Some clones in this sample may be carry-over from other donors' samples. The chain combines TRBV18 with TRBJ1-2; TRBD1 matches 9 bases. The CDR3 loop reads CASSPGTGTLDYGYTF. CDR3 in DNA: TGTGCCAGCTCACCAGGGACAGGGACCTTGGACTATGGCTACACCTTC.